Below, 18 T cell receptor beta chains from the same sample are listed, as sequenced in a study of T cell responses to AZD1222 COVID-19 vaccine. Sequencing used immunoSEQ multiplex PCR; TCRdb keeps in-frame clones, though not all of them. The sample holds fewer than 95,000 clones; 89% are singletons and the top ten take approximately 5%. The sequenced sample was peripheral blood, obtained 28 days after the second AZD1222 dose. The source is an adult who received the AZD1222 COVID-19 vaccine.

The chain uses TRBV6-2 or TRBV6-3 and TRBJ1-5; D possibly corresponds to TRBD1 (5 bases). The V gene lost 4 bases and the J gene lost 3 bases, with 19 bases spanning the gap. This CDR3 contains 17 residues. Germline CDR1 is MNHEY and CDR2 is SVGEGT. This CDR3 is CASSWGPPDNINQPQHF. Written as DNA, the CDR3 is TGTGCCAGCAGTTGGGGACCTCCGGACAATATCAATCAGCCCCAGCATTTT.

The J gene is TRBJ2-7, the V gene TRBV30; 7 nucleotides line up with TRBD1. The germline gives CDR1 GTSNPN, CDR2 SVGIG (reference sequence). The CDR3 has 14 amino acids. After removal of 0 bases from V and 0 bases from J, the junction contained 2 bases not matched to a gene. The CDR3 reads CAWSVGTASYEQYF. The CDR3 coding sequence is TGTGCCTGGAGTGTCGGGACAGCCTCCTACGAGCAGTACTTC.

The chain links TRBV5-1 to TRBJ2-1; 7 bases fit TRBD2. This CDR3 spans 18 amino acids. Germline CDR1 is SGHRS and CDR2 is YFSETQ. Trimming took 3 bases from V and 0 from J; bases not matched to a gene: 12. The CDR3 sequence is CASSSPLAGWSSYNEQFF. The DNA for the CDR3 is TGCGCCAGCAGCTCTCCCTTAGCGGGTTGGAGCTCCTACAATGAGCAGTTCTTC.

The chain uses TRBV10-3 and TRBJ1-5, with D unresolved. The CDR3 is made up of 15 amino acids. The V gene's germline CDR1 is ENHRY and CDR2 SYGVKD. The V and J ends lost 10 bases and 0 bases respectively, with 16 bases between them. The CDR3 spells CATSPEGHSNQPQHF. In DNA form, the CDR3 reads TGTGCCACCTCACCAGAAGGCCATAGCAATCAGCCCCAGCATTTT.

V usage is TRBV6-5 and J usage is TRBJ1-3; 9 nucleotides agree with TRBD1. This CDR3 spans 13 amino acids. Germline V gene sequence: CDR1 MNHEY, CDR2 SVGAGI. Trimming removed 11 bases from V and 1 base from J; junction bases left unmatched: 3. Written as DNA, the CDR3 is TGTGCCGGGGGACAGGGTTCTGGAAACACCATATATTTT. This sequence encodes CAGGQGSGNTIYF.

V gene TRBV2 combines with J gene TRBJ2-6; no reliable D call. CDR1 and CDR2 from the germline V gene are SNHLY and FYNNEI. The ends were cut back, 6 bases at V and 3 bases at J, with 9 bases in the middle. The CDR3 runs 14 residues. CDR3 region: CASRSGYGANVLTF. Written as DNA, the CDR3 is TGTGCCAGCAGGTCAGGCTATGGGGCCAACGTCCTGACTTTC.

This clone was seen just once. The chain uses TRBV29-1 and TRBJ1-2; D is unresolved. The CDR3 is 12 amino acids. The germline CDR1 and CDR2 sequences are SQVTM and ANQGSEA. V gave up 4 bases and J gave up 4 bases, with 10 bases separating them. As DNA, the CDR3 is TGCAGCGTTGTAACGGGCTTCTATGGCTACACCTTC. Translation gives CSVVTGFYGYTF.

The chain links TRBV27 to TRBJ1-6, with D maybe TRBD1 (6 bases). The CDR3 sequence is 15 residues long. The germline V gene encodes CDR1 MNHEY and CDR2 SMNVEV (reference sequence). V was clipped by 6 bases and J by 3 bases, with 12 bases between them. For the CDR3, the DNA is TGTGCCAGCAGCCGACAGGACCGCTATAATTCACCCCTCCACTTT. This encodes CASSRQDRYNSPLHF.

The V gene is TRBV9, the J gene TRBJ1-6; TRBD1 matches 11 bases. CDR3 length: 16 amino acids. Germline V CDR1 and CDR2: SGDLS, YYNGEE. J gave up 7 bases and V 2 bases, and 5 bases lay outside the gene matches. The CDR3 protein is CASSVGDRGSNSPLHF. The DNA for the CDR3 is TGTGCCAGCAGCGTTGGGGACAGGGGGAGCAATTCACCCCTCCACTTT.

CDR3 DNA: TGTGCCTGGAGTGTTTCGGGGGGTAATTCACCCCTCCACTTT. Protein product: CAWSVSGGNSPLHF. This chain joins TRBV30 and TRBJ1-6; possible D gene TRBD1, 5 bases. Germline V gene data show CDR1 as GTSNPN and CDR2 as SVGIG (reference sequence). V lost 0 bases to trimming and J lost 6 bases, with 9 bases between them. This CDR3 spans 14 amino acids.

The J gene is TRBJ1-6, the V gene TRBV4-3; the match to TRBD1 covers 7 bases. The CDR3 extends over 16 amino acids. The V gene end was trimmed by 1 base and the J gene end by 7 bases; junction bases not matched to a gene: 7. The V gene's germline CDR1 is LGHNA and CDR2 YSLEER. In DNA form, the CDR3 reads TGCGCCAGCAGCCAAGTTAGGGGACAGTTAAATTCACCCCTCCACTTT. Translation gives CASSQVRGQLNSPLHF.

This rearrangement joins TRBV2 to TRBJ2-2; D is uncertain. Germline lookup yields CDR1 SNHLY and CDR2 FYNNEI. The CDR3 consists of 16 residues. V lost 4 bases to trimming and J lost 6 bases, with 18 bases between them. CDR3 residues: CASSVSRGPIAGELFF. CDR3 in DNA: TGTGCCAGCAGTGTATCCCGCGGCCCAATTGCCGGGGAGCTGTTTTTT.

J is TRBJ1-1 and V is TRBV6-5; a weak D match, TRBD1 (5 bases). CDR1 is MNHEY and CDR2 is SVGAGI in the germline V gene. CDR3 length: 16 amino acids. V gave up 2 bases and J gave up 0 bases, with 13 bases separating them. DNA of the CDR3: TGTGCCAGCAGTTACCACAGGTGGGGCGTGAACACTGAAGCTTTCTTT. This sequence encodes CASSYHRWGVNTEAFF.

This clone was observed a single time. The chain joins TRBV5-5 to TRBJ1-3; TRBD1 aligns across 9 bases. The V segment lost 3 bases and the J segment 4 bases; nucleotides outside the gene matches: 11. Per germline, CDR1 SGHKS and CDR2 YYEKEE (reference sequence). The CDR3 contains 17 residues. CDR3 DNA: TGTGCCAGCAGCTCCCAAACGGGACAGGGTTTAGGAAACACCATATATTTT. Protein product: CASSSQTGQGLGNTIYF.

The V and J genes are TRBV19 and TRBJ1-4, with 9 bases fitting TRBD1. Looked up from germline, CDR1 is LNHDA and CDR2 is SQIVND (reference sequence). The CDR3 is made up of 16 amino acids. Losses at the gene ends were 10 bases for V and 7 bases for J; bases not matched to a gene: 16. Here the CDR3 reads CATSDRGVRRGEKLFF. The CDR3 coding sequence is TGTGCCACATCAGACAGGGGGGTTCGGCGTGGTGAAAAACTGTTTTTT.

This CDR3 is CASSKQGAVNTEAFF. DNA for the CDR3: TGTGCCAGCAGCAAGCAAGGAGCCGTGAACACTGAAGCTTTCTTT. The J gene is TRBJ1-1, the V gene TRBV11-3; D gene unclear. The germline V gene encodes CDR1 SGHNT and CDR2 YENEEA. With 5 bases removed from V and 0 bases from J, the gap between germline ends came to 13 bases. This CDR3 comprises 15 residues.

The V call is TRBV10-3, the J call TRBJ1-3; D call uncertain. The V end lost 0 bases, the J end lost 0 bases, and 6 bases lay between the germline ends. Germline values: CDR1 ENHRY, CDR2 SYGVKD. The CDR3 runs to 15 residues. The CDR3, as DNA: TGTGCCATCAGTGAGTCGGTAAACTCTGGAAACACCATATATTTT. This codes for CAISESVNSGNTIYF.

The chain employs TRBV12-3 or TRBV12-4 and TRBJ2-7; 7 nucleotides match TRBD1. V lost 8 bases to trimming and J lost 3 bases; unmatched junction nucleotides: 7. The CDR3 loop spans 13 amino acids. The CDR3 nucleotides are TGTGCCAGCTCTCCGGGACAGAACTACGAGCAGTACTTC. Amino acids: CASSPGQNYEQYF.